These 23 T cell receptor beta chains came from one sample sequenced in a study of regulatory T cells in long-lasting Graves disease. The time point is: persistent/refractory GD, antithyroid drugs over 5 years with positive TRAb. Extracted PBMC RNA gave rise to the TCR library. Both iRepertoire HTBI primers and Arm-PCR of CDR3 regions were used to build the TCR beta libraries. TCRdb re-called the multiplex PCR reads with MiXCR, one entry per CDR3 protein. The sample has 400,000 to 450,000 distinct CDR3 sequences; about 20% are singletons. The sequenced sample was peripheral blood mononuclear cells (PBMCs), obtained when the disease was refractory, from a patient treated with antithyroid drugs. These receptors all stem from a female donor with Graves disease.

This clonotype was observed a few times. The chain is built from TRBV6-1 and TRBJ2-7; possibly TRBD2 for D (6 bases). Germline V gene sequence: CDR1 MNHNS, CDR2 SASEGT. The CDR3 consists of 13 residues. Trimming pared 7 bases from V and 2 bases from J, leaving 12 bases between. Here the CDR3 DNA reads TGTGCCAGCACCGCACCGGGGGCCTACGAGCAGTACTTC. Protein sequence: CASTAPGAYEQYF.

At least ten counts were recorded for this clonotype. J is TRBJ2-5 and V is TRBV10-3; 9 nucleotides match TRBD1. V lost 5 bases, J lost 5 bases, and 3 bases stayed unmatched. Germline CDR1 and CDR2: ENHRY and SYGVKD. This CDR3 has 13 amino acids. The CDR3 sequence: CAISRDREETQYF. CDR3 in DNA: TGTGCCATCAGTCGGGACAGGGAGGAGACCCAGTACTTC.

This clonotype was seen at least ten times. The chain employs TRBV2 and TRBJ1-5; D is unresolved. Trimming left V 6 bases short and J 9 bases short, with 15 bases between. This CDR3 has 13 residues. CDR1 and CDR2 from the germline V gene are SNHLY and FYNNEI. This chain's CDR3 is CASSRFGSRPQHF. In DNA, the CDR3 is TGTGCCAGCAGCCGGTTCGGGTCTCGGCCCCAGCATTTT.

In its sample, this clonotype was seen a few times. The V call is TRBV7-2, the J call TRBJ2-7; D not certain. Between the trimmed V and J ends, which lost 1 base and 6 bases, there was a span of 10 bases. Germline V CDR1 and CDR2: SGHTA, FQGNSA. This CDR3 spans 13 amino acids. The CDR3 nucleotides are TGTGCCAGCAGCTTAGTTCTGCTCAGCGAGCAGTACTTC. Translation gives CASSLVLLSEQYF.

The rearrangement links TRBV20-1 to TRBJ2-3; D gene ambiguous. Germline V gene data show CDR1 as DFQATT and CDR2 as SNEGSKA (reference sequence). V dropped 0 bases and J dropped 1 base, with 11 bases sitting between them. The CDR3 spans 15 residues. The CDR3 here is CSARDLGGRTDTQYF. The CDR3, as DNA: TGCAGTGCTAGAGATCTTGGCGGCCGCACAGATACGCAGTATTTT.

This clonotype was recorded at least ten times. The V gene is TRBV7-3, the J gene TRBJ1-5, with D possibly being TRBD1 (5 bases). V dropped 2 bases and J dropped 2 bases, with 16 bases sitting between them. The CDR3 has 17 residues. The germline V gene has CDR1 SGHTA and CDR2 FQGTGA. CDR3 sequence (DNA): TGTGCCAGCAGCTTATTCCCCGCAGGGTGGGGCAATCAGCCCCAGCATTTT. It translates to CASSLFPAGWGNQPQHF.

This clonotype has ten or more counts. The genes are TRBV2 and TRBJ2-7; a weak D match, TRBD2 (6 bases). Germline V gene lookup returns CDR1 SNHLY and CDR2 FYNNEI. Trimming left V 1 base short and J 6 bases short, with 16 bases between. The CDR3 has 15 residues. Written as DNA, the CDR3 is TGTGCCAGCAGTGAAGGGCGGGGTCTAGCGCCCGAGCAGTACTTC. This encodes CASSEGRGLAPEQYF.

This rearrangement joins TRBV10-3 to TRBJ2-7, with no clear D. Trimming stripped 0 bases from V and 1 base from J, with 10 bases between. Germline CDR1 ENHRY, CDR2 SYGVKD. The CDR3 is 15 amino acids. CDR3 sequence (DNA): TGTGCCATCAGTGAGTCGGGTGCGGATTCCTACGAGCAGTACTTC. Protein product: CAISESGADSYEQYF.

This clonotype was picked up a small number of times. The chain joins TRBV20-1 to TRBJ1-1; D is possibly TRBD1 (6 bases). Germline CDR1 and CDR2: DFQATT and SNEGSKA (reference sequence). Trimming removed 1 base from V and 13 bases from J, with 16 bases in between. This CDR3 is built from 12 residues. The CDR3 here is CSARVPGTTGFF. The CDR3 DNA reads TGCAGTGCTAGAGTCCCCGGGACAACCGGTTTCTTT.

The CDR3: CASSQAKQGDVQYF. CDR3 bases: TGTGCCAGCAGCCAAGCCAAACAGGGTGATGTGCAGTACTTC. The chain links TRBV3-1 to TRBJ2-7; possibly TRBD1 for D (6 bases). Germline values: CDR1 LGHDT, CDR2 YNNKEL (reference sequence). The CDR3 spans 14 residues. V was cut by 1 base and J by 9 bases, with 16 bases left in between.

The chain joins TRBV5-1 to TRBJ2-5; the D is unclear. Germline CDR1 reads SGHRS; CDR2 reads YFSETQ. V was shortened by 0 bases and J by 2 bases, with 11 bases between the two germline ends. The CDR3 covers 15 residues. CDR3 region: CASSLGPTNQETQYF. CDR3 in DNA: TGCGCCAGCAGCTTGGGACCCACTAATCAAGAGACCCAGTACTTC. The full variable domain, completed using reference TRBV5-1 and TRBJ2-5, is KAGVTQTPRYLIKTRGQQVTLSCSPISGHRSVSWYQQTPGQGLQFLFEYFSETQRNKGNFPGRFSGRQFSNSRSEMNVSTLELGDSALYLCASSLGPTNQETQYFGPGTRLLVL.

To note about this clonotype: Possible read error: a much larger clone is one base away. The rearrangement joins TRBV24-1 to TRBJ2-7; the match to TRBD1 covers 8 bases. This CDR3 contains 13 residues. J lost 5 bases, V lost 4 bases, and 3 bases had no gene match. Per germline, CDR1 KGHDR and CDR2 SFDVKD. The CDR3 reads CATSEADRDEQYF. The CDR3 nucleotides read TGTGCCACCAGTGAGGCGGACAGGGACGAGCAGTACTTC.

V usage is TRBV19 and J usage is TRBJ1-2; D is unclear. Trimming cost V 3 bases and J 3 bases, with 11 bases left between them. The CDR3 has 14 residues. In germline, CDR1 is LNHDA, CDR2 SQIVND (reference sequence). The CDR3 nucleotides read TGTGCCAGTAGTATTCCTCGGGGTTACTATGGCTACACCTTC. This encodes CASSIPRGYYGYTF.

This clonotype was detected only a few times. The chain couples TRBV4-2 to TRBJ2-5; 8 bases agree with TRBD2. Per germline, CDR1 LGHNA and CDR2 YNFKEQ. The CDR3 covers 15 residues. After removal of 1 base from V and 1 base from J, the junction contained 2 bases not matched to a gene. The CDR3 loop reads CASSQGREGQETQYF. The CDR3 bases are TGTGCCAGCAGCCAAGGTCGGGAGGGCCAAGAGACCCAGTACTTC.

This clonotype was seen at least ten times. This chain joins TRBV12-5 and TRBJ1-1; D might be TRBD1 (6 bases). This CDR3 contains 13 residues. Germline loops: CDR1 LGHNT, CDR2 FRNRAP. V was pared by 5 bases and J by 1 base, with 8 bases between. The DNA of the CDR3 is TGTGCTAGTGGTCTACAGGGGAACACTGAAGCTTTCTTT. Protein product: CASGLQGNTEAFF.

In this sample, this clonotype turned up many times. The chain is built from TRBV28 and TRBJ2-5; either TRBD1 or TRBD2 may fit D (5 bases each). Per the germline V gene, CDR1 is MDHEN and CDR2 is SYDVKM. CDR3 length: 16 residues. Trimming left V 1 base short and J 5 bases short, with 17 bases between. The CDR3 DNA follows: TGTGCCAGCAGTTTATCCCCTCATTTGGGGACGGAGACCCAGTACTTC. Translating gives CASSLSPHLGTETQYF.

In the case of this clonotype: A single base is all that separates this from a far larger clone, so a read error is likely. The chain recombines TRBV6-2 or TRBV6-3 with TRBJ1-5, with D possibly TRBD1 on 5 matching bases. Germline V gives CDR1 MNHEY, CDR2 SVGEGT. The CDR3 consists of 14 residues. CDR3 sequence (DNA): TGTGCCAGCAGCCGGGACGGGAGCAATCAGCCCCGGCATTTT. This codes for CASSRDGSNQPRHF.

This clonotype was counted a few times. V and J are TRBV7-9 and TRBJ1-2; 7 nucleotides match TRBD1. V lost 4 bases, J lost 10 bases, and 6 bases stayed unmatched. The CDR3 consists of 12 residues. CDR1 is SEHNR, CDR2 FQNEAQ, per germline (reference sequence). The CDR3 is CASSSTTGIYTF. CDR3 nucleotides: TGTGCCAGCAGCTCAACGACAGGGATCTACACCTTC.

This clonotype has a handful of counts. This chain connects TRBV29-1 to TRBJ1-1; D might be TRBD1 (5 bases). Germline V gene sequence: CDR1 SQVTM, CDR2 ANQGSEA. This CDR3 is built from 15 residues. V was pared by 5 bases and J by 0 bases, with 16 bases between. The CDR3: CSVRNYGHMNTEAFF. As DNA, the CDR3 is TGCAGCGTTCGCAATTATGGACACATGAACACTGAAGCTTTCTTT.

Only a few counts were recorded for this clonotype. This sequence joins TRBV7-8 and TRBJ1-5; D is undetermined. V lost 1 base, J lost 1 base, and 14 bases lay in between. Per germline, CDR1 SGHVS and CDR2 FQNEAQ. CDR3 length equals 17 residues. The chain's CDR3 is CASSLGPSRSSNQPQHF. CDR3 coding DNA: TGTGCCAGCAGCTTAGGCCCGAGCAGGTCCAGCAATCAGCCCCAGCATTTT.

This clonotype was counted only a few times. J is TRBJ2-6 and V is TRBV27; no definite D call. CDR3 length: 21 residues. The V end was cut by 0 bases, the J end by 0 bases, with 21 bases between. CDR1 and CDR2 from the germline V gene are MNHEY and SMNVEV (reference sequence). The CDR3 protein is CASSLSEYLGRSTSGANVLTF. The CDR3 coding sequence is TGTGCCAGCAGTTTATCGGAGTATCTTGGCAGGTCGACCTCTGGGGCCAACGTCCTGACTTTC.

This clonotype was counted many times. V gene TRBV28 combines with J gene TRBJ1-1, with TRBD1 as a possible D gene (5 bases). Looked up from germline, CDR1 is MDHEN and CDR2 is SYDVKM. This CDR3 region has 15 residues. V shed 3 bases and J shed 4 bases, with 15 bases lying between them. CDR3 amino acids: CASSFLRTTSTEAFF. CDR3 nucleotide sequence: TGTGCCAGCAGTTTTCTCCGGACAACAAGCACTGAAGCTTTCTTT.

Comment on this clonotype: A read error may be the cause here, since a much bigger clone is one base away. V is TRBV30 and J is TRBJ2-5; D is uncertain. The germline V gene encodes CDR1 GTSNPN and CDR2 SVGIG (reference sequence). The CDR3 length is 13 residues. The chain's CDR3 is CARAQNLQEAQYF. The CDR3 DNA follows: TGTGCCAGAGCCCAGAACCTACAAGAGGCCCAGTACTTC.